This T cell receptor (beta chain) came from a study of OX40 agonist ivuxolimab in advanced cancers. Background on the whole study: The costimulatory receptor OX40 (CD134) was targeted by ivuxolimab, a fully human IgG2 agonistic monoclonal antibody. Intravenous ivuxolimab was administered to patients every 2 weeks at six dose levels: 0.01, 0.1, 0.3, 1.5, 3 and 10 mg/kg. Of the roughly 52 dose-escalation patients, hepatocellular carcinoma was present in roughly 19, melanoma in roughly 15, renal cell carcinoma in 9 and head and neck cancer in 9. In the dose-escalation cohort, approximately 80% of patients were male, and the mean age was 60 years with a range of roughly 23 to 79. Patients were allowed to have had prior anti-PD-1, anti-PD-L1 or anti-CTLA-4 therapy, and 30% to 50% of the dose-escalation patients had previously received checkpoint inhibitors. Three dose-escalation patients achieved partial responses, one with hepatocellular carcinoma and two with cutaneous melanoma. The purpose of peripheral TCRbeta sequencing was to test whether ivuxolimab changed TCR sequence diversity and led to clonal T-cell expansion. The paper covers the monotherapy dose-escalation part of the phase I ivuxolimab trial, which included N ≈ 52 patients. The paper's findings and limits, for the study overall: In the 0.1-3.0 mg/kg groups, partial responders had among the lowest normalized peripheral clonal expansion, particularly in CD8+ T cells. Antigen specificity was not determined for the clonally expanded peripheral T cells. At doses of 0.1 to 3.0 mg/kg, clonal expansion of both CD4+ and CD8+ blood T cells was observed from baseline to week 6. Low levels of normalized T-cell clonal expansion were also shown by some nonresponding patients. On average, CD8+ T cells showed more expanded clones than CD4+ T cells after ivuxolimab.

CDR1 and CDR2 are drawn from the germline V gene: SGDLS, YYNGEE. At the junction V is shortened by 0 bases and J by 2 bases, with 10 bases in between. Taken from cysteine to phenylalanine, the CDR3 has 15 residues. Kept here is only the CDR3 DNA, which spans 45 bases and is read in frame from base 1. The trial excluded patients who had a history of autoimmune disease or were on systemic immunosuppression. In every dose cohort, peripheral blood was drawn for TCR sequencing at baseline, cycle 4 day 1, and cycle 7 day 1. Samples came from an open-label, multicenter, first-in-human phase I dose-escalation trial of ivuxolimab. The trial enrolled adults with locally advanced or metastatic head and neck squamous cell, hepatocellular, melanoma or renal cell carcinoma. Before TCR sequencing, CD4+ and CD8+ T cells were separately sorted from peripheral blood. About this clone: Its antigen is not yet known. Per-nucleotide qualities are absent, and no much larger clonotype sits a single base away. In the same sample, other DNA sequences code for this CDR3.

To sequence the TCRbeta CDR3 region, genomic DNA was isolated from the sorted cells. The immunoSEQ Assay was used for sequencing of TCRbeta CDR3 regions. TCRdb carries this immuneACCESS record with in-frame sequences only. Its versions omit some clonotypes, under half of them owing to an unresolved V gene in the studies checked, with the rest unexplained. Across this sample there are about 39,000 clones, with around 90% seen only once. The top ten constitute around 20% of the sample. This specimen was CD4+ or CD8+ T cells sorted from blood, taken in a trial of the OX40 agonist ivuxolimab. This sequence uses TRBV9 and TRBJ2-3, with TRBD1 perhaps the D gene, on 5 matching bases. This receptor was obtained from an adult with an advanced solid tumor such as melanoma, head and neck, liver or kidney cancer. The sequence in DNA is TGTGCCAGCAGCGTAGCAGGACACATCACAGATACGCAGTATTTT. Its coded protein is CASSVAGHITDTQYF.